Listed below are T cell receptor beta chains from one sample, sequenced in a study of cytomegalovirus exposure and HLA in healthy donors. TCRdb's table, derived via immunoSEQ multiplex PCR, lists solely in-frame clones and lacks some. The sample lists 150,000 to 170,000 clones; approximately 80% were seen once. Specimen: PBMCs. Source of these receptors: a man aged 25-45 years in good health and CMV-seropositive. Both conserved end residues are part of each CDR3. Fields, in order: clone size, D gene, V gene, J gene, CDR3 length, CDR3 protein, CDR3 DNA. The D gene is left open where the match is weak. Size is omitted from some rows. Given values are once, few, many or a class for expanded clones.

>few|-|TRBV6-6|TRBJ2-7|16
CASSLGLTSGTYEQYF
TGTGCCAGCAGTTTGGGTCTTACGAGCGGTACCTACGAGCAGTACTTC
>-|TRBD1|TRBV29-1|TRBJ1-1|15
CSATGTGGKNTEAFF
TGCAGCGCCACCGGGACAGGGGGCAAGAACACTGAAGCTTTCTTT
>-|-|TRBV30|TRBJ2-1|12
CAWSDLYNEQFF
TGTGCCTGGAGTGATCTTTACAATGAGCAGTTCTTC
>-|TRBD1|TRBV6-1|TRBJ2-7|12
CASNRGTYEQYF
TGTGCCAGCAACAGGGGAACCTACGAGCAGTACTTC
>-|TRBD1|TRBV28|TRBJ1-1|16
CASSLPPGGIFAEAFF
TGTGCCAGCAGTTTACCCCCAGGGGGTATTTTCGCTGAAGCTTTCTTT
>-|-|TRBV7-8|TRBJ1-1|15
CASSSARATNTEAFF
TGTGCCAGCAGCTCGGCCAGGGCAACGAACACTGAAGCTTTCTTT
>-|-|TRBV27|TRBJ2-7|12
CASSLTGYEQYF
TGTGCCAGCAGTTTAACGGGCTACGAGCAGTACTTC
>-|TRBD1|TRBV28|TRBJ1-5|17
CASRTRGQGARNQPQHF
TGTGCCAGCAGGACAAGGGGACAGGGGGCACGCAATCAGCCCCAGCATTTT
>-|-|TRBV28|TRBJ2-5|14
CASSLVGRVETQYF
TGTGCCAGCAGTTTAGTGGGCAGGGTGGAGACCCAGTACTTC
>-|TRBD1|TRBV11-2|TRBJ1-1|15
CASSPRTGANTEAFF
TGTGCCAGCAGCCCCAGGACAGGCGCGAACACTGAAGCTTTCTTT
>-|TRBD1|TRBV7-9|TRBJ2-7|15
CASSSQGGGSYEQYF
TGTGCCAGCAGCTCTCAAGGGGGCGGCTCCTACGAGCAGTACTTC
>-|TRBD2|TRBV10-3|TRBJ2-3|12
CAISTLADTQYF
TGTGCCATCAGTACACTAGCGGATACGCAGTATTTT
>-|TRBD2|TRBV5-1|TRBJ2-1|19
CASALGPLAGEGSYNEQFF
TGCGCCAGCGCCCTGGGGCCCCTAGCGGGAGAGGGCTCCTACAATGAGCAGTTCTTC
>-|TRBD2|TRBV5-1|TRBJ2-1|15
CASSRGSTSYNEQFF
TGCGCCAGCAGCCGCGGGAGCACCTCCTACAATGAGCAGTTCTTC
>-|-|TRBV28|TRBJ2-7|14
CASSLEGGWYEQYF
TGTGCCAGCAGTTTAGAGGGAGGTTGGTACGAGCAGTACTTC
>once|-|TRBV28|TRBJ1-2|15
CASTTRARGDYGYTF
TGTGCCAGCACCACGAGGGCCAGGGGCGATTACGGCTACACCTTC